These 4 T cell receptor beta chains came from one sample sequenced in a study of blood T cell repertoires in COVID-19. Measured with immunoSEQ multiplex PCR; TCRdb has only the in-frame clones, and not every one. This table has about 180,000 clones, 85% to 90% appearing once. Sequenced material: peripheral blood. These receptors were collected from a woman in her twenties or thirties with active or convalescent COVID-19.

This sequence joins TRBV7-8 and TRBJ2-2; 8 bases map to TRBD2. The germline gives CDR1 SGHVS, CDR2 FQNEAQ. Trimming at V came to 4 bases and at J to 4 bases, leaving 14 bases not matched to a gene. This CDR3 is built from 18 residues. The CDR3 bases are TGTGCCAGCAGCTCGGGAAACCTAGCGGGCCTACTCACCGGGGAGCTGTTTTTT. This codes for CASSSGNLAGLLTGELFF.

The chain employs TRBV2 and TRBJ2-2; 7 bases map to TRBD2. The CDR3 is 14 residues long. V trimming: 6 bases; J trimming: 4 bases; junction bases outside the gene matches: 5. The germline V gene has CDR1 SNHLY and CDR2 FYNNEI. The DNA for the CDR3 is TGTGCCAGCAGGGGGACTACTATCACCGGGGAGCTGTTTTTT. Translated, it gives CASRGTTITGELFF.

This clone was seen a handful of times. The rearrangement uses TRBV6-1 and TRBJ2-5; 11 bases match TRBD2. This CDR3 is 18 amino acids long. The germline gives CDR1 MNHNS, CDR2 SASEGT. V lost 0 bases and J lost 2; bases outside the gene matches: 8. The CDR3 sequence is CASSEALLLAGVQETQYF. In nucleotides, the CDR3 is TGTGCCAGCAGTGAAGCGCTTCTACTAGCGGGAGTTCAAGAGACCCAGTACTTC.

This clone has only one observation. This chain connects TRBV27 to TRBJ2-3; D possibly corresponds to TRBD1 (6 bases). The germline V and J ends were trimmed by 5 bases and 3 bases, with 12 bases remaining between them. Per germline, CDR1 MNHEY and CDR2 SMNVEV (reference sequence). This CDR3 comprises 14 residues. The CDR3 spells CASSVDRLTDTQYF. In nucleotides, the CDR3 is TGTGCCAGCAGTGTCGACAGGTTAACAGATACGCAGTATTTT.